The 6 T cell receptor beta chains presented below share a single source sample, sequenced in a study of PD-L1 blockade in urothelial cancer. This table comes from immunoSEQ multiplex PCR, and its TCRdb copy is limited to in-frame clones, with some not included. Seen here are approximately 71,000 clones, about 88% observed once, and the top ten hold about 3.2%. The sequencing here drew on PBMCs, taken around atezolizumab (anti-PD-L1) treatment. The receptors come from a man in his sixties with urothelial cancer.

The DNA of the CDR3 is TGTGCCAGCAGCCCAGCCGGGACTAGCGGAGCCTACGAGCAGTACTTC. Protein sequence: CASSPAGTSGAYEQYF. The chain employs TRBV7-2 and TRBJ2-7; 11 nucleotides match TRBD2. The germline V gene encodes CDR1 SGHTA and CDR2 FQGNSA. This CDR3 contains 16 residues. The ends lost 5 bases at V and 2 bases at J; junction bases unmatched: 8.

This rearrangement joins TRBV5-1 to TRBJ2-7, with 9 nucleotides matching TRBD2. After removal of 2 bases from V and 0 bases from J, the junction contained 9 bases not matched to a gene. The CDR3 has 17 residues. In germline, CDR1 is SGHRS, CDR2 YFSETQ. The DNA of the CDR3 is TGCGCCAGCAGCTTATACTTAGCGGGAGACAACTCCTACGAGCAGTACTTC. Translation: CASSLYLAGDNSYEQYF.

The rearrangement links TRBV28 to TRBJ2-7; D is possibly TRBD1 (5 bases). Trimming took off 5 bases at V and 0 bases at J, with 14 bases between the two ends. The CDR3 extends over 15 amino acids. Germline lookup yields CDR1 MDHEN and CDR2 SYDVKM. The CDR3 protein is CASSPVTVFSYEQYF. CDR3 nucleotides: TGTGCCAGCAGTCCCGTGACAGTCTTCTCCTACGAGCAGTACTTC.

The CDR3 bases are TGTGCCAGCAGCTTGGCCTGGGGGCACTCCTACGAGCAGTACTTC. This codes for CASSLAWGHSYEQYF. The V call is TRBV5-5, the J call TRBJ2-7, with TRBD1 as a possible D gene (6 bases). Deletions cut 0 bases from V and 0 bases from J, with 10 bases between. The CDR3 loop spans 15 amino acids. Germline V gene data show CDR1 as SGHKS and CDR2 as YYEKEE (reference sequence).

This sequence joins TRBV18 and TRBJ2-1; TRBD2 agrees at 7 bases. The ends lost 4 bases at V and 0 bases at J; junction bases unmatched: 12. CDR1 and CDR2 from the germline V gene are KGHSH and LQKENI. The length of the CDR3 is 18 residues. Here the CDR3 reads CASSQASGIRSSYNEQFF. The CDR3 DNA sequence: TGTGCCAGCTCACAAGCTAGCGGCATTCGGAGCTCCTACAATGAGCAGTTCTTC.

The genes are TRBV27 and TRBJ1-1; TRBD1 matches at 7 bases. The CDR3 has 15 amino acids. V trimming: 6 bases; J trimming: 0 bases; junction bases outside the gene matches: 7. Germline V CDR1 and CDR2: MNHEY, SMNVEV (reference sequence). This chain's CDR3 is CASRPRDSMNTEAFF. The CDR3 DNA reads as TGTGCCAGCAGACCCCGGGACAGCATGAACACTGAAGCTTTCTTT.